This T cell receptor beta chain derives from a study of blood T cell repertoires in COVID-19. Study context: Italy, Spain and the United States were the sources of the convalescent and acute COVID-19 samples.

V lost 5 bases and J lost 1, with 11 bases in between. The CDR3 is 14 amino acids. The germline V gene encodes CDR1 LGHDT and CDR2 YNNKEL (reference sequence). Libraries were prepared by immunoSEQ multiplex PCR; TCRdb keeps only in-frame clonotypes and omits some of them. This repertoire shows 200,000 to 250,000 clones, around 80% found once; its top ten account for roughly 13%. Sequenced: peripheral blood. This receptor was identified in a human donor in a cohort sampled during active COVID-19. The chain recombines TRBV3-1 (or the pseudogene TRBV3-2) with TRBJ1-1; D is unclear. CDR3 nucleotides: TGTGCCAGCAGCTATGGGCCAGCGAACACTGAAGCTTTCTTT. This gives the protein CASSYGPANTEAFF.